The sequence of this T cell receptor beta chain was determined in a study of T cell responses to AZD1222 COVID-19 vaccine. Details on this clone: The antigen remains unidentified.

J lost 8 bases, V lost 6 bases, and 10 bases had no gene match. Germline CDR1 is MNHNY and CDR2 is SVGAGI (reference sequence). This CDR3 comprises 14 residues. The study, taken as a whole, reports: In all cases, repertoires were sampled only after the peak T cell response.

Clones were read by immunoSEQ multiplex PCR, and TCRdb kept only the in-frame ones, dropping some. The sample holds 200,000 or so clones, around 88% seen once. The chain joins TRBV6-6 to TRBJ1-2; 9 bases are a match to TRBD1. This receptor was obtained from an adult in good health. The sequenced sample was peripheral blood, obtained on day 0 of AZD1222 vaccination. The CDR3 coding sequence is TGTGCCAGCAGCCTGGGACAGGGATACTCCGGCTACACCTTC. Protein sequence: CASSLGQGYSGYTF.